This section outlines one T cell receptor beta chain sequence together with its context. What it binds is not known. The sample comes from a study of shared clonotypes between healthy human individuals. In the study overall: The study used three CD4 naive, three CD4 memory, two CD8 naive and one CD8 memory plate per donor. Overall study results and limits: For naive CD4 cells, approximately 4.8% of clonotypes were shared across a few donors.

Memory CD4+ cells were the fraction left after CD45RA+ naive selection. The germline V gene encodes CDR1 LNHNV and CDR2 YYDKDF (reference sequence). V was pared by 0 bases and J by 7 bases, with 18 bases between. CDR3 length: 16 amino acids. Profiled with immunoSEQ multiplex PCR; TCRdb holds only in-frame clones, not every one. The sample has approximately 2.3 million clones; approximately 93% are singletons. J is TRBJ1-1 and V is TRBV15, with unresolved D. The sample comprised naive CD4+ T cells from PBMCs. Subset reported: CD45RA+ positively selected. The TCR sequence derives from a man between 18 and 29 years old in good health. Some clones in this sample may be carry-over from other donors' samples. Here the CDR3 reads CATSRDLLSAAGEAFF. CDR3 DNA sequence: TGTGCCACCAGCAGAGACCTTCTATCAGCCGCCGGTGAAGCTTTCTTT.